This T cell receptor (beta chain) was documented in a study of blood T cells in healthy people across ages. Trimming shortened V by 1 base and J by 4 bases, and 12 bases separated the two germline ends. The CDR3 spans 15 residues. The V gene's germline CDR1 is MGHRA and CDR2 YSYEKL. Through a sample-barcoded 5' primer and a J-beta primer mix, a second PCR was run for about 6 to 11 cycles. Every cDNA was tagged by a template-switch adaptor with 12 random nucleotides. TCRdb redid the calling of the 5' RACE reads with MiXCR, one entry per CDR3 protein. This table holds around 900,000 distinct CDR3 sequences, roughly 51% found once. There are a few counts of this clonotype. Individuals who donated were healthy Caucasians from Russia aged about 6 to 90.

The chain joins TRBV4-1 to TRBJ2-3; no clear D gene. This clonotype was obtained from a woman aged 55-75 years in good health. Material for sequencing was blood. The CDR3 loop is CASSQGDFWPDTQYF. Here the CDR3 DNA reads TGCGCCAGCAGCCAAGGAGACTTCTGGCCAGATACGCAGTATTTT.